Following are 21 T cell receptor beta chains from one sample sequenced in a study of blood T cells in healthy people across ages (dated by TCRdb to about 2015). Libraries were built with 5' RACE. A second PCR of roughly 6 to 11 cycles was run with a J-beta primer mix and a sample-barcoded 5' primer. In TCRdb, the public reads were trimmed at Q25 with fastp and aligned with MiXCR, with productive beta chains retained. Every CDR3 protein is listed once, alongside the most common genes and DNA of its rows. The sample data list 1.5 million to 2 million distinct CDR3 sequences, and roughly two fifths of these were observed just once. The top ten hold about 23% of the sample. Sequencing input: blood. The receptors were sampled from a human donor in good health.

This clonotype was found a few times. The gene calls are TRBV20-1 and TRBJ2-3; 7 bases match TRBD1. The CDR3 is made up of 15 amino acids. Germline CDR1 DFQATT, CDR2 SNEGSKA (reference sequence). After removal of 1 base from V and 2 bases from J, the junction contained 6 bases not matched to a gene. DNA for the CDR3: TGCAGTGCTAGAGTCGCAGGGGGAGACACAGATACGCAGTATTTT. This translates into CSARVAGGDTDTQYF.

This clonotype was observed a few times. V gene TRBV21-1 combines with J gene TRBJ1-2. TRBV21-1 is classified as a pseudogene. The CDR3 contains 12 residues. The CDR3 protein is CASSLLEDGYTF. In DNA, the CDR3 is TGTGCCAGCAGCTTACTAGAGGACGGCTACACCTTC.

The chain has TRBV7-2 and TRBJ1-4, with D maybe TRBD1 (5 bases). Germline V lookup: CDR1 SGHTA, CDR2 FQGNSA. Trimming stripped 5 bases from V and 8 bases from J, with 15 bases between. The CDR3 has 14 amino acids. CDR3 residues: CASSPALGGEKLFF. In DNA form, the CDR3 reads TGTGCCAGCAGCCCTGCGCTGGGGGGAGAAAAACTGTTTTTT.

This clonotype turned up a few times. The chain uses TRBV7-2 and TRBJ1-6; a weak D match, TRBD1 (6 bases). Germline assignment: CDR1 SGHTA and CDR2 FQGNSA. Trimming left V 5 bases short and J 6 bases short, with 17 bases between. CDR3 length equals 16 residues. CDR3 protein: CASSRPGQGSNSPLHF. DNA of the CDR3: TGTGCCAGCAGCCGACCGGGACAAGGGAGTAATTCACCCCTCCACTTT. The full variable domain, rest sourced from reference TRBV7-2 and TRBJ1-6, is GAGVSQSPSNKVTEKGKDVELRCDPISGHTALYWYRQSLGQGLEFLIYFQGNSAPDKSGLPSDRFSAERTGGSVSTLTIQRTQQEDSAVYLCASSRPGQGSNSPLHFGNGTRLTVT.

The rearrangement links TRBV7-6 to TRBJ2-2; no clear D. Trimming cost V 2 bases and J 5 bases, with 12 bases left between them. This CDR3 region has 15 residues. Germline CDR1 is SGHVS and CDR2 is FNYEAQ. The CDR3 loop is CASSLYGVGTGELFF. The CDR3 nucleotides read TGTGCCAGCAGCTTATATGGTGTGGGTACCGGGGAGCTGTTTTTT.

This chain uses TRBV3-1 with TRBJ2-5; possibly TRBD1 or TRBD2 for D (6 bases each). V lost 11 bases, J lost 5 bases, and 18 bases lay in between. CDR1 and CDR2 (germline): LGHDT, YNNKEL (reference sequence). The CDR3 is 13 amino acids. This chain's CDR3 is CAGGPGSGETQYF. In DNA, the CDR3 is TGTGCCGGGGGGCCAGGGTCGGGTGAGACCCAGTACTTC.

This clonotype was observed a handful of times. The chain links TRBV2 to TRBJ1-2; TRBD1 matches 7 bases. With 1 base clipped from V and 7 bases from J, the junction kept 6 bases outside the gene matches. The CDR3 runs to 14 residues. CDR1 is SNHLY, CDR2 FYNNEI, per germline. CDR3: CASSEDRGHGGYTF. For the CDR3, the DNA is TGTGCCAGCAGTGAAGACAGGGGTCACGGTGGCTACACCTTC. Looking up the rest from reference TRBV2 and TRBJ1-2 gives the full variable domain: EPEVTQTPSHQVTQMGQEVILRCVPISNHLYFYWYRQILGQKVEFLVSFYNNEISEKSEIFDDQFSVERPDGSNFTLKIRSTKLEDSAMYFCASSEDRGHGGYTFGSGTRLTVV.

In its sample, this clonotype was seen a few times. This chain joins TRBV7-8 and TRBJ2-3; D unresolved. V lost 1 base to trimming and J lost 5 bases, with 13 bases between them. Germline V gives CDR1 SGHVS, CDR2 FQNEAQ. The CDR3 length is 15 residues. CDR3 protein: CASSLDPNNIDTQYF. For the CDR3, the DNA is TGTGCCAGCAGCTTAGACCCGAACAATATAGATACGCAGTATTTT. Variable domain in full (rest from reference TRBV7-8 and TRBJ2-3): GAGVSQSPRYKVAKRGQDVALRCDPISGHVSLFWYQQALGQGPEFLTYFQNEAQLDKSGLPSDRFFAERPEGSVSTLKIQRTQQEDSAVYLCASSLDPNNIDTQYFGPGTRLTVL.

The chain is built from TRBV29-1 and TRBJ1-2; TRBD1 is a possible D gene (5 bases). Germline V CDR1 and CDR2: SQVTM, ANQGSEA. The CDR3 totals 13 residues. With 5 bases removed from V and 0 bases from J, the gap between germline ends came to 10 bases. In nucleotides, the CDR3 is TGCAGCGTTAGGGACGGAGCTAACTATGGCTACACCTTC. Translated: CSVRDGANYGYTF.

This clonotype was detected only a few times. The rearrangement links TRBV6-1 to TRBJ1-5, with D perhaps matching TRBD1 (5 bases). The length of the CDR3 is 14 residues. Trimming left V 7 bases short and J 6 bases short, with 16 bases between. Germline assignment: CDR1 MNHNS and CDR2 SASEGT. DNA for the CDR3: TGTGCCAGCATTCCCCCCGGGGGGGGTCAGCCCCAGCATTTT. Its protein product is CASIPPGGGQPQHF.

This clonotype was found a few times. The CDR3 loop reads CASSSRPTDSGANVLTF. The CDR3 nucleotides are TGTGCCAGCAGCTCTCGACCGACGGATTCGGGGGCCAACGTCCTGACTTTC. This rearrangement joins TRBV9 to TRBJ2-6; D is uncertain. The germline gives CDR1 SGDLS, CDR2 YYNGEE. The CDR3 runs 17 residues. V gave up 4 bases and J gave up 4 bases, with 18 bases separating them.

The chain combines TRBV18 with TRBJ1-2, with D unclear. The CDR3 spans 13 residues. Germline CDR1 and CDR2: KGHSH and LQKENI. V was pared by 2 bases and J by 4 bases, with 8 bases between. The CDR3 DNA sequence: TGTGCCAGCTCACCAGACACTCTCTATGGCTACACCTTC. Amino acids: CASSPDTLYGYTF.

The chain couples TRBV20-1 to TRBJ2-7; 9 bases fit TRBD1. The CDR3 loop spans 15 amino acids. The germline V gene encodes CDR1 DFQATT and CDR2 SNEGSKA (reference sequence). V dropped 3 bases and J dropped 5; count of bases not matched to a gene: 11. CDR3 amino acids: CSASEVGTGLHEQYF. CDR3 DNA sequence: TGCAGTGCTAGTGAAGTAGGGACAGGGCTCCACGAGCAGTACTTC.

The table lists this clonotype with a few counts. The V call is TRBV20-1, the J call TRBJ1-1; D unclear. With 4 bases removed from V and 6 bases from J, the gap between germline ends came to 12 bases. The CDR3 sequence is 12 residues long. Germline CDR1 DFQATT, CDR2 SNEGSKA (reference sequence). Here the CDR3 DNA reads TGCAGTGCTATTCCCTTATTCTCTGAAGCTTTCTTT. Translating it yields CSAIPLFSEAFF.

This clonotype has a handful of counts. This chain uses TRBV7-6 with TRBJ2-1; D gene ambiguous. The CDR3 totals 14 residues. V lost 5 bases, J lost 7 bases, and 15 bases lay in between. CDR1 is SGHVS and CDR2 is FNYEAQ in the germline V gene. The CDR3 DNA reads as TGTGCCAGCAGCCCTCGACATGCGGCGAATGAGCAGTTCTTC. This codes for CASSPRHAANEQFF.

This clonotype was picked up a small number of times. The CDR3 nucleotides are TGCAGCGTTCTTCGGACCACTAACACTGAAGCTTTCTTT. Protein product: CSVLRTTNTEAFF. The rearrangement links TRBV29-1 to TRBJ1-1, with D unresolved. The CDR3 is made up of 13 amino acids. Germline CDR1 is SQVTM and CDR2 is ANQGSEA. Trimming took off 5 bases at V and 2 bases at J, with 12 bases between the two ends.

This clonotype was found a few times. The rearrangement uses TRBV7-2 and TRBJ2-7; D tentatively fits TRBD1 or TRBD2 (5 bases each). The V gene lost 3 bases and the J gene lost 1 base, with 13 bases spanning the gap. Germline V lookup: CDR1 SGHTA, CDR2 FQGNSA. The CDR3 is 15 residues long. For the CDR3, the DNA is TGTGCCAGCAGCTTGGAGGACATTCCTTCCTACGAGCAGTACTTC. Its translation is CASSLEDIPSYEQYF.

About this clonotype itself: At one of its ends the junction is not consistent with the germline gene, which may arise from a read error. The genes are TRBV9 and TRBJ2-7; no definite D call. Germline CDR1 reads SGDLS; CDR2 reads YYNGEE. The CDR3 spans 14 residues. The chain's CDR3 is CASSFQPGSYGQYF. CDR3 nucleotide sequence: TGTGCCAGCAGCTTCCAGCCCGGATCCTACGGGCAGTACTTC.

The J gene is TRBJ2-3, the V gene TRBV6-5; 11 bases line up with TRBD2. Germline CDR1 is MNHEY and CDR2 is SVGAGI. CDR3 size: 18 residues. V was pared by 2 bases and J by 4 bases, with 11 bases of the junction left unmatched. CDR3: CASSYQVPGTSGADTQYF. The CDR3 region has the DNA TGTGCCAGCAGTTACCAGGTACCCGGGACTAGCGGAGCAGATACGCAGTATTTT.

At least ten counts were recorded for this clonotype. V gene TRBV28 combines with J gene TRBJ2-6; 7 nucleotides line up with TRBD1. Per germline, CDR1 MDHEN and CDR2 SYDVKM. Trimming cost V 7 bases and J 2 bases; bases outside gene matches: 5. This CDR3 is 15 amino acids long. The CDR3 is CASNTGATGANVLTF. CDR3 nucleotide sequence: TGTGCCAGCAACACAGGGGCTACTGGGGCCAACGTCCTGACTTTC. Variable domain in full (rest from reference TRBV28 and TRBJ2-6): DVKVTQSSRYLVKRTGEKVFLECVQDMDHENMFWYRQDPGLGLRLIYFSYDVKMKEKGDIPEGYSVSREKKERFSLILESASTNQTSMYLCASNTGATGANVLTFGAGSRLTVL.

This clonotype was picked up a small number of times. The CDR3 DNA is TGTGCCAGCAGTTACTCCCGGGGGGTACACGAGCAGTACTTC. Protein sequence: CASSYSRGVHEQYF. V gene TRBV6-5 combines with J gene TRBJ2-7, with 7 bases fitting TRBD2. Germline CDR1 MNHEY, CDR2 SVGAGI. V lost 0 bases to trimming and J lost 5 bases; unmatched junction nucleotides: 4. CDR3 length: 14 residues.